Following are 16 T cell receptor beta chains from one sample sequenced in a study of blood T cells in healthy people across ages. Primers used in a second PCR of about 7 to 12 cycles were a sample-barcoded 5' primer and a J-beta primer mix. MiXCR was run by TCRdb on the 5' RACE reads, yielding one entry per CDR3 protein. Found here are roughly 1.5 million distinct CDR3 sequences, about 45% of them singletons; the top ten hold about 4%. Sequencing was carried out using blood. The receptors originated from a woman between 18 and 29 years old in good health.

This clonotype turned up a few times. V is TRBV6-2 or TRBV6-3 and J is TRBJ2-1, with 10 nucleotides matching TRBD2. The CDR3 runs to 14 residues. Germline trimming cut 6 bases from V and 7 bases from J; bases unmatched to any gene: 6. From germline, CDR1 is MNHEY and CDR2 SVGEGT. In DNA form, the CDR3 reads TGTGCCAGCAGGCAGAGCGGGGGGGCGAATGAGCAGTTCTTC. As protein: CASRQSGGANEQFF.

This clonotype was recorded many times. The J gene is TRBJ2-1, the V gene TRBV29-1; TRBD2 matches 10 bases. CDR1 is SQVTM, CDR2 ANQGSEA, per germline. The J segment lost 2 bases and the V segment lost 7 bases, leaving 5 bases of the junction unmatched. This CDR3 region has 14 residues. CDR3 bases: TGCAGCGGAGGACTAGCGGTAACCTACAATGAGCAGTTCTTC. Its translation: CSGGLAVTYNEQFF.

On this clonotype: One junction end disagrees with the germline gene, perhaps due to a read error. J is TRBJ1-1 and V is TRBV12-5; D is undetermined. The CDR3 has 13 residues. CDR1 is LGHNT, CDR2 FRNRAP, per germline. The CDR3 DNA reads as TGTGCTAGTGGTATCTGGACCGGCACTGAAGCTTTTTTT. It yields the protein CASGIWTGTEAFF. Combining the CDR3 with reference TRBV12-5 and TRBJ1-1 gives the whole variable domain DARVTQTPRHKVTEMGQEVTMRCQPILGHNTVFWYRQTMMQGLELLAYFRNRAPLDDSGMPKDRFSAEMPDATLATLKIQPSEPRDSAVYFCASGIWTGTEAFFGQGTRLTVV.

This clonotype turned up a few times. The chain is built from TRBV12-3 or TRBV12-4 and TRBJ2-5; 10 nucleotides line up with TRBD2. The CDR3 runs 13 residues. V trimming: 6 bases; J trimming: 9 bases; junction bases outside the gene matches: 7. Written as DNA, the CDR3 is TGTGCCAGCAGGTCAACTAGCGGGGCGTCCCAGTACTTC. Protein: CASRSTSGASQYF.

This chain links TRBV27 with TRBJ2-3, with a weak D call TRBD1 (7 bases). The CDR3 contains 15 residues. V gave up 2 bases and J gave up 8 bases, with 17 bases separating them. Germline CDR1 MNHEY, CDR2 SMNVEV (reference sequence). CDR3 amino acids: CASSLQGEVAGTQYF. Here the CDR3 DNA reads TGTGCCAGCAGTTTACAGGGGGAGGTGGCAGGTACGCAGTATTTT.

The chain employs TRBV3-1 and TRBJ2-1; 9 bases agree with TRBD1. Trimming cost V 4 bases and J 5 bases; bases outside gene matches: 9. Germline lookup yields CDR1 LGHDT and CDR2 YNNKEL (reference sequence). This CDR3 contains 16 residues. DNA for the CDR3: TGTGCCAGCAGCCCTTCGGGACAGGGTTGGAACAATGAGCAGTTCTTC. Amino acid sequence: CASSPSGQGWNNEQFF.

To note about this clonotype: This may arise from a read error, as a much more abundant clone is one base away. The rearrangement uses TRBV2 and TRBJ1-2; D is unclear. The CDR3 is 14 residues long. The V end lost 6 bases, the J end lost 1 base, and 12 bases lay between the germline ends. Germline loops: CDR1 SNHLY, CDR2 FYNNEI. The CDR3 nucleotides read TGTGCCAGCAGGGTGGGGAGTTTTAACTATGGCTACACCTTC. This gives the protein CASRVGSFNYGYTF.

The CDR3 region is CASSRGLAGVPGELFF. The CDR3 DNA reads TGCGCCAGCAGCCGGGGACTAGCGGGAGTTCCCGGGGAGCTGTTTTTT. V and J are TRBV4-3 and TRBJ2-2, with TRBD2 matching over 14 bases. V gave up 4 bases and J gave up 6 bases; unmatched junction bases: 4. The CDR3 extends over 16 amino acids. CDR1 and CDR2 (germline): LGHNA, YSLEER.

This clonotype has only a few counts. The rearrangement uses TRBV5-1 and TRBJ2-4; D is ambiguous. The better agreement between TRBJ2-7 and the DNA end casts doubt on the J call. CDR3 length equals 13 residues. The germline CDR1 and CDR2 sequences are SGHRS and YFSETQ. The CDR3 sequence: CASSFTLGYEQYF. CDR3 coding DNA: TGCGCCAGCAGTTTTACTTTAGGCTACGAGCAGTACTTC.

This clonotype has a handful of counts. The chain is built from TRBV4-3 and TRBJ2-7, with D possibly being TRBD1 (5 bases). Deletions cut 2 bases from V and 1 base from J, with 12 bases between. The CDR3 is 15 amino acids. Germline V gene data show CDR1 as LGHNA and CDR2 as YSLEER. CDR3 bases: TGCGCCAGCAGCCAACAAGCAGCAGGGTCCTACGAGCAGTACTTC. It codes for CASSQQAAGSYEQYF.

The V and J genes are TRBV20-1 and TRBJ2-7; 7 bases map to TRBD2. The CDR3 loop spans 12 amino acids. The V segment lost 4 bases and the J segment 7 bases; nucleotides outside the gene matches: 7. Germline values: CDR1 DFQATT, CDR2 SNEGSKA (reference sequence). CDR3 coding DNA: TGCAGTGCTAACGGGCACGGGGGGGAGCAGTACTTC. Translation gives CSANGHGGEQYF.

The chain recombines TRBV7-9 with TRBJ2-3; TRBD1 agrees at 10 bases. Germline assignment: CDR1 SEHNR and CDR2 FQNEAQ (reference sequence). CDR3 length: 16 amino acids. V lost 6 bases, J lost 2 bases, and 8 bases stayed unmatched. The CDR3 loop reads CASRESGQGITDTQYF. DNA for the CDR3: TGTGCCAGCAGGGAATCGGGACAGGGGATCACAGATACGCAGTATTTT.

This clonotype has just a few counts. The chain employs TRBV7-6 and TRBJ2-7, with 7 bases fitting TRBD1. The junction had 8 bases not matched to a gene; V was cut back by 5 bases and J by 4 bases. Per germline, CDR1 SGHVS and CDR2 FNYEAQ. CDR3 length equals 14 residues. The CDR3 sequence: CASSPPGQMYEQYF. CDR3 DNA: TGTGCCAGCAGCCCGCCGGGACAGATGTACGAGCAGTACTTC. Combining the CDR3 with reference TRBV7-6 and TRBJ2-7 gives the whole variable domain GAGVSQSPRYKVTKRGQDVALRCDPISGHVSLYWYRQALGQGPEFLTYFNYEAQQDKSGLPNDRFSAERPEGSISTLTIQRTEQRDSAMYRCASSPPGQMYEQYFGPGTRLTVT.

V usage is TRBV7-2 and J usage is TRBJ1-6; TRBD1 might be the D (5 bases). The CDR3 contains 16 residues. Germline assignment: CDR1 SGHTA and CDR2 FQGNSA. V lost 5 bases and J 18 bases, leaving 29 bases between the germline ends. CDR3 residues: CASSLADYNSGGAPHF. The CDR3 nucleotides read TGTGCCAGCAGCCTGGCGGATTATAACTCCGGTGGGGCCCCCCACTTT.

The chain has TRBV28 and TRBJ2-7; D gene ambiguous. The CDR3 consists of 17 residues. Germline-derived CDR1 and CDR2 are MDHEN and SYDVKM. V shed 3 bases and J shed 0 bases, with 18 bases lying between them. CDR3 nucleotide sequence: TGTGCCAGCAGTTTTCGTGTTGAGGACCCAAGCTCCTACGAGCAGTACTTC. Protein product: CASSFRVEDPSSYEQYF.

The rearrangement joins TRBV12-3 or TRBV12-4 to TRBJ2-3; D ambiguous. The CDR3 has 15 residues. V was cut by 10 bases and J by 0 bases, with 17 bases left in between. The CDR3: CATHDPAGSTDTQYF. CDR3 bases: TGTGCCACCCACGATCCTGCCGGGAGCACAGATACGCAGTATTTT.